Below, 14 T cell receptor beta chains from the same sample are listed, as sequenced in a study of T cells in Graves' hyperthyroidism and ophthalmopathy. TCR beta CDR3 sequences were amplified from RNA transcripts. The HTBI primer set served for first-round RT-PCR of the TCR CDR3. Each CDR3 protein gets one entry after TCRdb re-called the multiplex PCR reads with MiXCR. The data contain 480,000 or so distinct CDR3 sequences, 40% to 50% of them singletons. Specimen: peripheral blood or thyroid tissue (not recorded which). Source of these receptors: an adult woman with Graves' disease, either hyperthyroidism or ophthalmopathy (not recorded which).

This chain links TRBV7-4 with TRBJ2-7, with D possibly being TRBD2 (6 bases). This CDR3 is built from 15 residues. Trimming cost V 3 bases and J 4 bases, with 16 bases left between them. Per germline, CDR1 SGHVT and CDR2 SQSDAQ. The CDR3 loop is CASSFVGGLVYEQYF. The DNA of the CDR3 is TGTGCCAGCAGCTTCGTAGGAGGGCTGGTTTACGAGCAGTACTTC.

The genes are TRBV29-1 and TRBJ1-4; perhaps TRBD1 as D (6 bases). The CDR3 extends over 14 amino acids. Trimming left V 7 bases short and J 0 bases short, with 12 bases between. CDR1 and CDR2 (germline): SQVTM, ANQGSEA. The CDR3 region is CSARTATTNEKLFF. In nucleotides, the CDR3 is TGCAGCGCCCGGACAGCCACAACTAATGAAAAACTGTTTTTT.

This clonotype was detected ten times or more. The chain is built from TRBV10-3 and TRBJ1-2; D is uncertain. Germline lookup yields CDR1 ENHRY and CDR2 SYGVKD. The CDR3 length is 14 residues. Trimming cost V 4 bases and J 6 bases, with 15 bases left between them. The CDR3 DNA reads TGTGCCATCAGTGGCCAAGTTGGGGTTAATGGCTACACCTTC. Encoded protein: CAISGQVGVNGYTF.

This clonotype was found once. The J gene is TRBJ1-1, the V gene TRBV20-1; D not resolved. From germline, CDR1 is DFQATT and CDR2 SNEGSKA (reference sequence). V lost 6 bases, J lost 11 bases, and 13 bases lay in between. This CDR3 contains 10 residues. CDR3 sequence: CSAPAVGAFF. The CDR3 DNA sequence: TGCAGTGCCCCAGCGGTCGGGGCTTTCTTT.

Worth noting for this clonotype: The conserved phenylalanine or tryptophan normally closing the CDR3 is absent here, so this likely arose from a read error. Because the CDR3's place on the DNA is in doubt, the DNA is left out and the CDR3 is given as listed by TCRdb. J is TRBJ2-5 and V is TRBV29-1. A total of 8 residues make up the CDR3, ends included. The germline CDR1 and CDR2 sequences are SQVTM and ANQGSEA. The CDR3: CSVEEGKE.

The rearrangement links TRBV9 to TRBJ2-3; D might be TRBD2 (5 bases). Germline V gives CDR1 SGDLS, CDR2 YYNGEE. The CDR3 has 14 amino acids. V lost 3 bases and J lost 4, with 12 bases in between. The CDR3 bases are TGTGCCAGCAGCGGTTTGGGGAGTTCAGATACGCAGTATTTT. Residues: CASSGLGSSDTQYF. Drawing the rest from reference TRBV9 and TRBJ2-3, the complete variable domain is DSGVTQTPKHLITATGQRVTLRCSPRSGDLSVYWYQQSLDQGLQFLIQYYNGEERAKGNILERFSAQQFPDLHSELNLSSLELGDSALYFCASSGLGSSDTQYFGPGTRLTVL.

This sequence joins TRBV5-6 and TRBJ1-1; weak D call: TRBD1 (5 bases). V was cut by 5 bases and J by 1 base, with 15 bases left in between. The CDR3 covers 15 residues. Germline V CDR1 and CDR2: SGHDT, YYEEEE. The CDR3 region has the DNA TGTGCCAGCAGATTGACTAGCGGGGCGAACACTGAAGCTTTCTTT. Residues: CASRLTSGANTEAFF.

The chain is built from TRBV2 and TRBJ2-7, with a weak D call TRBD1 (6 bases). CDR3 length equals 14 residues. V was cut by 4 bases and J by 2 bases, with 12 bases left in between. Germline V gene sequence: CDR1 SNHLY, CDR2 FYNNEI. CDR3 protein: CASSVTQGTYEQYF. In DNA form, the CDR3 reads TGTGCCAGCAGTGTAACACAGGGAACCTACGAGCAGTACTTC.

This clonotype was recorded at least ten times. The chain is built from TRBV20-1 and TRBJ1-1; D perhaps matches TRBD1 (5 bases). This CDR3 is built from 12 residues. V lost 5 bases, J lost 4 bases, and 11 bases lay in between. Germline V lookup: CDR1 DFQATT, CDR2 SNEGSKA (reference sequence). For the CDR3, the DNA is TGCAGTGCTGGCAGGGAATTCACTGAAGCTTTCTTT. Translating it yields CSAGREFTEAFF.

This clonotype was recorded many times. The V gene is TRBV7-2, the J gene TRBJ1-2; D gene ambiguous. V lost 2 bases and J lost 4, with 17 bases in between. This CDR3 is built from 16 residues. Germline V gene data show CDR1 as SGHTA and CDR2 as FQGNSA. The CDR3 region has the DNA TGTGCCAGCAGCTTAACCCGCCCTAACCTTCTCTATGGCTACACCTTC. It codes for CASSLTRPNLLYGYTF.

About this clonotype itself: A much larger clone differs from this one at a single base, so this may be a read error. Here the CDR3 omits its conserved ending phenylalanine or tryptophan, so a read error is the likely source. The chain has TRBV6-5 and TRBJ1-2; TRBD1 matches at 11 bases. The J segment lost 5 bases and the V segment lost 6 bases, leaving 5 bases of the junction unmatched. This CDR3 region has 14 residues. Per germline, CDR1 MNHEY and CDR2 SVGAGI. CDR3: CASRRGDRGYGYTL. DNA of the CDR3: TGTGCCAGCAGAAGGGGGGACAGGGGGTATGGCTACACCCTC.

This clonotype was seen many times. V usage is TRBV20-1 and J usage is TRBJ1-4; D not certain. V lost 0 bases and J 5 bases, leaving 13 bases between the germline ends. Germline CDR1 reads DFQATT; CDR2 reads SNEGSKA (reference sequence). The CDR3 sequence is 15 residues long. CDR3 in amino acids: CSARDPYLGNEKLFF. CDR3 in DNA: TGCAGTGCTAGAGATCCGTACCTTGGCAATGAAAAACTGTTTTTT.

As regards this clonotype: As the CDR3 is not closed by the conserved phenylalanine or tryptophan, this likely results from a read error. V and J are TRBV19 and TRBJ1-5, with 8 bases matching TRBD1. Germline trimming cut 5 bases from V and 1 base from J; bases unmatched to any gene: 10. This CDR3 has 17 residues. Germline CDR1 is LNHDA and CDR2 is SQIVND (reference sequence). The CDR3 nucleotides are TGTGCCAGTAGTCTTCCTGACAGGGGAATCAGCAATCAGCCCCAGCATCTT. This codes for CASSLPDRGISNQPQHL.

There are many counts of this clonotype. The rearrangement links TRBV19 to TRBJ2-7; 12 bases map to TRBD1. The CDR3 totals 16 residues. CDR1 LNHDA and CDR2 SQIVND come from the germline V gene (reference sequence). With 3 bases clipped from V and 2 bases from J, the junction kept 5 bases outside the gene matches. DNA of the CDR3: TGTGCCAGTAGTATTCGGGGACAGGGGGCAACCTACGAGCAGTACTTC. This gives the protein CASSIRGQGATYEQYF.